This is a list of T cell receptor beta chains from one sample in a study of control samples from healthy donors and cancer patients. This table comes from immunoSEQ multiplex PCR, and its TCRdb copy is limited to in-frame clones, with some not included. The data contain about 92,000 clones, around 80% of them singletons. The sequenced sample was blood. The receptors shown here come from an older woman in good health. Each CDR3 is given with its conserved first and last residue. The order of the fields is clone size, J gene, D gene, V gene, CDR3 DNA, CDR3 protein. D genes are given only for firm matches. Some rows mark clone size as missing; the rest say once, few, many or name a class of expanded clone.

- TRBJ2-4 - TRBV3-1/TRBV3-2 TGTGCCAGCAGCCTGGCTAGCGCGAGGGGGAACATTCAGTACTTC CASSLASARGNIQYF
- TRBJ1-5 TRBD1 TRBV6-1 TGTGCCAGCAGTGAAGCTAGAACAGGGGGATTTCAGCCCCAGCATTTT CASSEARTGGFQPQHF
- TRBJ2-7 - TRBV19 TGTGCCAGTAGTGCTCCGGGACGTCCCTACGAGCAGTACTTC CASSAPGRPYEQYF
- TRBJ1-5 - TRBV5-5 TGTGCCAGCAGCCCAGCCGGAGGGTTTTGGCCCCAGCATTTT CASSPAGGFWPQHF
- TRBJ1-2 - TRBV12-3/TRBV12-4 TGTGCCAGCAGGAGTCAGCCAAGGGGCTACACCTTC CASRSQPRGYTF
- TRBJ2-7 TRBD2 TRBV5-3 TGTGCCAGAAGCCCTCCGGGACTAGCGGGAGATGGCGAGCAGTACTTC CARSPPGLAGDGEQYF
- TRBJ1-3 TRBD1 TRBV6-5 TGTGCCAGCGGACAGGGAGGGATTGGAAACACCATATATTTT CASGQGGIGNTIYF
- TRBJ1-6 TRBD1 TRBV5-1 TGCGCCAGCAGCTCAGGACAGGCGAGCTCCTATAATTCACCCCTCCACTTT CASSSGQASSYNSPLHF
- TRBJ1-1 - TRBV29-1 TGCAGCGTCTTCGGGGTAGATGAAGCTTTCTTT CSVFGVDEAFF
few TRBJ1-2 - TRBV27 TGTGCCAGCAGTTTAAGATCTAACTATGGCTACACCTTC CASSLRSNYGYTF
- TRBJ1-4 TRBD1 TRBV28 TGTGCCAGCAGGGAGAGGGACAGGGGGCGAGAAAAACTGTTTTTT CASRERDRGREKLFF
- TRBJ2-5 TRBD2 TRBV15 TGTGCCACCAGCAGGACATGGACTAGCCAAGAGACCCAGTACTTC CATSRTWTSQETQYF
few TRBJ1-5 - TRBV19 TGTGCCAGTACCCCAGGGGAATACCAGCCCCAGCATTTT CASTPGEYQPQHF
- TRBJ2-3 - TRBV5-1 TGCGCCAGCAGCGAAGGACGCTCCAGAACGGTAACAGATACGCAGTATTTT CASSEGRSRTVTDTQYF